These T cell receptor beta chains were read from a single sample in a study of CD8+ T cells in alopecia areata. The protocol was immunoSEQ multiplex PCR, while the TCRdb copy is restricted to in-frame clones and leaves out a portion. Of 120,000 to 150,000 clones listed, around 47% were seen once; the top ten hold over 5.5%. The sample was CD4+ T cells sorted from blood. The receptors originated from a human donor with alopecia areata. Each CDR3 is given with its conserved first and last residue. The D gene is left open where the match is weak. Clone size appears in some rows only: once, few, many, or a class for an expanded clone.

>TRBV7-3|NA|TRBJ2-7|NA
CASSQGTLHEQYF
TGTGCCAGCAGCCAAGGGACTTTACACGAGCAGTACTTC
>TRBV7-3|NA|TRBJ2-1|NA
CASSLLTGGEQFF
TGTGCCAGCAGCTTACTAACCGGGGGTGAGCAGTTCTTC
>TRBV14|few|TRBJ1-1|TRBD1
CASSLRTGLNTEAFF
TGTGCCAGCAGCCTGCGGACAGGCCTGAACACTGAAGCTTTCTTT
>TRBV5-1|few|TRBJ2-3|TRBD2
CASSLGTSGSIDTQYF
TGCGCCAGCAGCCTCGGGACTAGCGGGAGTATCGATACGCAGTATTTT
>TRBV29-1|few|TRBJ1-5|NA
CSVEVAGNQPQHF
TGCAGCGTTGAAGTAGCGGGCAATCAGCCCCAGCATTTT
>TRBV2|NA|TRBJ2-1|NA
CASSEALLAHLFF
TGTGCCAGCAGTGAAGCGCTTCTCGCTCACCTGTTCTTC
>TRBV19|NA|TRBJ2-6|TRBD1
CASSLDRLIGANVLTF
TGTGCCAGTAGTTTGGACAGGTTGATTGGGGCCAACGTCCTGACTTTC
>TRBV11-1|few|TRBJ2-1|NA
CASSQDRPSGFIYEQFF
TGTGCCAGCAGCCAAGATCGTCCGTCTGGATTCATCTATGAGCAGTTCTTC
>TRBV5-6|many|TRBJ2-1|TRBD1
CASIRTGYGEQFF
TGTGCCAGCATCCGGACAGGGTACGGTGAGCAGTTCTTC
>TRBV5-1|few|TRBJ2-1|NA
CASSSGPGSYNEQFF
TGCGCCAGCAGCTCTGGTCCGGGCTCCTACAATGAGCAGTTCTTC
>TRBV9|NA|TRBJ1-5|NA
CASSVEGLEPQHF
TGTGCCAGCAGCGTAGAAGGGCTTGAGCCCCAGCATTTT
>TRBV4-1|NA|TRBJ1-2|NA
CASSQEAGAGGYTF
TGCGCCAGCAGCCAAGAGGCAGGGGCGGGGGGCTACACCTTC
>TRBV11-3|NA|TRBJ2-1|TRBD2
CASSPGTSGGGNEQFF
TGTGCCAGCAGCCCGGGGACTAGCGGGGGAGGGAATGAGCAGTTCTTC
>TRBV29-1|NA|TRBJ2-3|TRBD2
CSVVGGGRDTQYF
TGCAGCGTTGTTGGGGGGGGAAGGGATACGCAGTATTTT
>TRBV10-3|NA|TRBJ2-5|NA
CAISLRDQETQYF
TGTGCCATCAGCCTACGGGACCAAGAGACCCAGTACTTC
>TRBV28|few|TRBJ2-1|NA
CASSLHGGTQFF
TGTGCCAGCAGTTTACACGGCGGGACACAGTTCTTC
>TRBV29-1|NA|TRBJ2-1|NA
CSVEARAYNEQFF
TGCAGCGTTGAAGCAAGGGCCTACAATGAGCAGTTCTTC
>TRBV25-1|NA|TRBJ2-5|NA
CASSESRPAGTQYF
TGTGCCAGCAGTGAATCTCGGCCGGCGGGGACCCAGTACTTC
>TRBV2|few|TRBJ2-1|TRBD2
CASSEELAGVPSYNEQFF
TGTGCCAGCAGTGAAGAGCTAGCGGGAGTTCCTTCTTACAATGAGCAGTTCTTC
>TRBV2|NA|TRBJ2-3|NA
CASARQGTDTQYF
TGTGCCAGCGCCCGACAGGGCACAGATACGCAGTATTTT